This T cell receptor beta chain was captured in a study of identical twins. General study results and limits: Zero-insertion analyses might be partly confounded by invariant T cells like MAIT and iNKT. Excess twin sharing in beta out-of-frame sequences was weaker. Researchers reported excess low generation probability among twin-shared out-of-frame alpha sequences.

TCRdb ran MiXCR on the 5' RACE reads and lists one entry per CDR3 protein. The table has roughly 230,000 distinct CDR3 sequences, about 8.9% seen once. Germline V gene lookup returns CDR1 LGHNA and CDR2 YNFKEQ. V was trimmed by 8 bases and J by 5 bases, leaving 21 bases between them. CDR3 length: 15 residues. This clonotype was detected a few times. Antigen: not known. The same sample was also used in a study of yellow fever vaccine responses in identical twins.

The sequence was collected from a young woman in good health. Input material: CD8+ T cells sorted from blood. This chain uses TRBV4-2 with TRBJ1-1; unclear D gene. CDR3 bases: TGTGCCAGCCTGCGGGATGCGACGTACGGTACTGAAGCTTTCTTT. Amino acids: CASLRDATYGTEAFF.